Shown below are 5 T cell receptor beta chains from a single sample sequenced in a study of blood T cell repertoires in COVID-19. Sequencing was performed with immunoSEQ multiplex PCR; in TCRdb, only in-frame clones are kept and a portion is missing. The sample shows roughly 190,000 clones, around 82% of them seen only once. The sequenced sample was peripheral blood. These TCRs come from a human donor with acute or convalescent COVID-19. The donor label of this sample is uncertain.

The V and J genes are TRBV6-5 and TRBJ1-6, with TRBD1 matching over 9 bases. CDR3 length: 14 amino acids. The germline CDR1 and CDR2 sequences are MNHEY and SVGAGI. V lost 5 bases and J lost 9; bases outside the gene matches: 5. This CDR3 reads CASSTRDRASPLHF. CDR3 sequence (DNA): TGTGCCAGCAGTACCCGGGACAGGGCTTCACCCCTCCACTTT.

This clone was found once. The rearrangement joins TRBV13 to TRBJ1-4; D unresolved. Germline CDR1 and CDR2: PRHDT and FYEKMQ (reference sequence). This CDR3 comprises 14 residues. The V gene lost 4 bases and the J gene lost 5 bases, with 11 bases spanning the gap. CDR3 in DNA: TGTGCCAGCAGCTCCCCGGACTCGAATGAAAAACTGTTTTTT. This codes for CASSSPDSNEKLFF.

The chain couples TRBV30 to TRBJ2-7; the D gene is possibly TRBD2 (6 bases). There are 13 residues in the CDR3. Germline CDR1 GTSNPN, CDR2 SVGIG (reference sequence). V was shortened by 2 bases and J by 5 bases, with 13 bases between the two germline ends. CDR3 region: CAWSRDSPHEQYF. CDR3 DNA: TGTGCCTGGAGTAGGGACTCCCCTCACGAGCAGTACTTC.

The chain has TRBV7-9 and TRBJ2-7; D might be TRBD1 (6 bases). V lost 5 bases and J lost 6, with 20 bases in between. Per germline, CDR1 SEHNR and CDR2 FQNEAQ (reference sequence). The CDR3 is 15 amino acids. The CDR3 nucleotides read TGTGCCAGCAGCCCTAGACAGGACAGTATCGGCGAGCAGTACTTC. As protein: CASSPRQDSIGEQYF.

The genes are TRBV29-1 and TRBJ2-5; maybe TRBD1 (5 bases). The CDR3 loop spans 12 amino acids. Trimming took 7 bases from V and 2 from J, leaving 11 bases between them. CDR1 and CDR2 from the germline V gene are SQVTM and ANQGSEA. CDR3 DNA: TGCAGCGGTGCAGGGCAACAAGAGACCCAGTACTTC. Its translation is CSGAGQQETQYF.